This T cell receptor beta chain was captured in a study of blood T cell repertoires in COVID-19. Study details: Acute-phase and convalescent COVID-19 samples originated in the United States, Italy and Spain. In each case, the material was cDNA or gDNA derived from T cells, B-cell-depleted T cells, or PBMCs.

Authors' data handling: Quantification of nucleated cells was approximated via reference gene primer amplification. Repertoires were generated with immunoSEQ multiplex PCR, while TCRdb's copy carries only in-frame clones and drops some. V, J and clone size derive from that table, while D and trimming were established from the DNA sequence. The data contain 120,000 or so clones, approximately 80% of them singletons. This CDR3 spans 14 amino acids. The trim removed 5 bases at V and 8 bases at J, leaving 11 bases unmatched. Per the germline V gene, CDR1 is MNHNY and CDR2 is SVGAGI (reference sequence). Specimen: peripheral blood. The V and J genes are TRBV6-6 and TRBJ1-1, with 7 bases matching TRBD1. The source is a man between 65 and 79 years old with acute or convalescent COVID-19. The CDR3 region has the DNA TGTGCCAGCAGTATCAGTGACAGGGTTTGGGAAGCTTTCTTT. Amino acids: CASSISDRVWEAFF.